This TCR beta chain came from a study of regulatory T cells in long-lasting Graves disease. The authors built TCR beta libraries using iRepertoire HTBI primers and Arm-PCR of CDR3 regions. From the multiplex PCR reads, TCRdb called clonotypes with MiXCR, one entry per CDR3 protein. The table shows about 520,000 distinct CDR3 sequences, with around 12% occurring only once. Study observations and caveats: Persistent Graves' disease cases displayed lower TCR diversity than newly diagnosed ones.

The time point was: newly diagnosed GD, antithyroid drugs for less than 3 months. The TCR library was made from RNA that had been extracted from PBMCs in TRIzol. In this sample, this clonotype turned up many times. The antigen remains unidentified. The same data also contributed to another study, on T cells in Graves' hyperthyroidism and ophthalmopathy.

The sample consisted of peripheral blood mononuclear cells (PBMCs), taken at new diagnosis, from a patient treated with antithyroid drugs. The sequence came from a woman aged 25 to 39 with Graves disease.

The DNA of the CDR3 is TGTGCCAGTAGTATGAGCTCGAACACTGAAGCTTTCTTT. Translation gives CASSMSSNTEAFF. The chain has TRBV19 and TRBJ1-1, with D unclear. V was pared by 3 bases and J by 1 base, with 6 bases between. The germline V gene has CDR1 LNHDA and CDR2 SQIVND (reference sequence). There are 13 residues in the CDR3. The entire variable domain, with the rest obtained from reference TRBV19 and TRBJ1-1, is as follows: DGGITQSPKYLFRKEGQNVTLSCEQNLNHDAMYWYRQDPGQGLRLIYYSQIVNDFQKGDIAEGYSVSREKKESFPLTVTSAQKNPTAFYLCASSMSSNTEAFFGQGTRLTVV.